This T cell receptor (beta chain) was captured in a study of cytomegalovirus exposure and HLA in healthy donors. About the study: The approximately 710 first-cohort repertoires and the roughly 120 validation repertoires shared the same platform, a later analysis reported.

Findings of the study overall: The tendency of first-cohort TCR clusters to co-occur in the 90 to 150 validation repertoires emerged from a later analysis. The study labeled about 160 TCR beta chains cytomegalovirus-associated.

V lost 2 bases and J lost 10; bases outside the gene matches: 6. In germline, CDR1 is SGDLS, CDR2 YYNGEE. This CDR3 region has 14 residues. Clones were sequenced by immunoSEQ multiplex PCR, and TCRdb holds only the in-frame ones, with some missing. Found here are 120,000 to 150,000 clones, roughly nine tenths of them singletons; the top ten hold about 0.7%. In this sample, this clone turned up a few times. Its specificity is unknown. The specimen was PBMCs. This clonotype originated in a man aged 18-30 years in good health and CMV-seronegative. This rearrangement joins TRBV9 to TRBJ1-6; 7 nucleotides match TRBD1. The chain's CDR3 is CASSVGQAGSPLHF. The DNA of the CDR3 is TGTGCCAGCAGCGTCGGACAGGCTGGATCACCCCTCCACTTT.